This TCR beta chain was identified during a study of shared clonotypes between healthy human individuals. For the study at large: CD4 naive and memory got three plates each, CD8 naive two, CD8 memory one.

The repertoire was sequenced with immunoSEQ multiplex PCR; TCRdb's copy has only in-frame clones and lacks some. The sample has about 2 million clones, 85% to 95% seen once. General study points: Having only a few donors restricted how much genetic and exposure-history diversity was captured.

Looked up from germline, CDR1 is LGHNA and CDR2 is YSLEER. Trimming removed 0 bases at V and 5 bases at J, with 13 bases between. CDR3 size: 15 residues. A remark on this clone: Antigen specificity is unknown.

CD45RO-negative, CCR7-positively selected cells formed the naive CD8 fraction, excluding terminally differentiated effector memory CD45RA+ cells. Those who donated were healthy HIV-negative adults, with no recent acute infections or vaccinations reported. This chain links TRBV4-3 with TRBJ2-5, with a possible D match to TRBD1 (6 bases). The TCR comes from a man aged 18 to 30 in good health. The sequencing sample was made of naive CD8+ T cells sorted from blood. CDR3 in DNA: TGCGCCAGCAGCCAAGATGGTACAGGGTGGGAGACCCAGTACTTC. Translation: CASSQDGTGWETQYF.